This T cell receptor (beta chain) was retrieved from a study of cytomegalovirus exposure and HLA in healthy donors. The junction had 7 bases not matched to a gene; V was cut back by 7 bases and J by 3 bases. The germline gives CDR1 SGHTA, CDR2 FQGNSA. There are 15 residues in the CDR3. The primer mix had 60 Vbeta and 13 Jbeta primers. Some clones are missing from TCRdb's copy, which holds only in-frame ones; the method was immunoSEQ multiplex PCR. There are about 180,000 clones in the sample; over 70% occur only once, and about 2.2% lies in the top ten. Notes on the study in general: CMV antigen specificity was confirmed in vitro for a few CMV-associated chains. Indistinguishability led to the exclusion of some V segments, TRBV6-2 and TRBV6-3 included.

This clone was seen only once. Its target is not known. The sequence was collected from a woman in her twenties or thirties in good health and CMV-seronegative. This rearrangement joins TRBV7-2 to TRBJ1-3; 9 nucleotides line up with TRBD1. The source material was PBMCs. The CDR3, as DNA: TGTGCCAGCACCTCAGGGACAGGGCATGGAAACACCATATATTTT. It encodes CASTSGTGHGNTIYF.